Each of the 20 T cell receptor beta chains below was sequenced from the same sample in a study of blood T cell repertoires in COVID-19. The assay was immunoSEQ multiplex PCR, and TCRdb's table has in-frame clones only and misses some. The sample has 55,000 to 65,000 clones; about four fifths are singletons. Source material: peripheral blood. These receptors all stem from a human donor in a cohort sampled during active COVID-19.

CDR3 DNA: TGTGCCAGCAGCCACCTAGGACAGGGTCTCTCCTACGAGCAGTACTTC. Its translation is CASSHLGQGLSYEQYF. V gene TRBV3-1 (or the pseudogene TRBV3-2) combines with J gene TRBJ2-7; 8 nucleotides agree with TRBD1. CDR3 size: 16 residues. The germline gives CDR1 LGHDT, CDR2 YNNKEL (reference sequence). V shed 3 bases, J shed 0 bases, and the junction held 7 bases outside the gene matches.

The CDR3 DNA sequence: TGCGCCAGCAGCGGGGGACAGAGATCGAACACTGAAGCTTTCTTT. Amino acids: CASSGGQRSNTEAFF. The chain is built from TRBV5-1 and TRBJ1-1; 7 bases align to TRBD1. CDR1 is SGHRS, CDR2 YFSETQ, per germline. This CDR3 region has 15 residues. The V segment lost 4 bases and the J segment 1 base; nucleotides outside the gene matches: 7.

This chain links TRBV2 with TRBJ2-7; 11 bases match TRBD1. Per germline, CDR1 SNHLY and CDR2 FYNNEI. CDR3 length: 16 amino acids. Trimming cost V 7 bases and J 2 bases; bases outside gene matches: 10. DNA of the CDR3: TGTGCCAGCACCACCCCCCCGGGACAGGGGGCCTACGAGCAGTACTTC. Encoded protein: CASTTPPGQGAYEQYF. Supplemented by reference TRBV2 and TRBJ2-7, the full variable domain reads EPEVTQTPSHQVTQMGQEVILRCVPISNHLYFYWYRQILGQKVEFLVSFYNNEISEKSEIFDDQFSVERPDGSNFTLKIRSTKLEDSAMYFCASTTPPGQGAYEQYFGPGTRLTVT.

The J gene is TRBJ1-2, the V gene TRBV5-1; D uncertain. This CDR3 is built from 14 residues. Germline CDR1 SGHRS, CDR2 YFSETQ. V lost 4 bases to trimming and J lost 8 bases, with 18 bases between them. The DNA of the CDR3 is TGCGCCAGCAGCCCCAGTAGTGTGGGCGAGGGCTACACCTTC. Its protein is CASSPSSVGEGYTF.

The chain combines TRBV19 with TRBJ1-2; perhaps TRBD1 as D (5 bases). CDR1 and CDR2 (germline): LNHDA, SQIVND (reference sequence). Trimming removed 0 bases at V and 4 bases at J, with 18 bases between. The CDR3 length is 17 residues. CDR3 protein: CASSIDSRDGRLYGYTF. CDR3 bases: TGTGCCAGTAGTATAGACTCCCGGGACGGGAGACTCTATGGCTACACCTTC.

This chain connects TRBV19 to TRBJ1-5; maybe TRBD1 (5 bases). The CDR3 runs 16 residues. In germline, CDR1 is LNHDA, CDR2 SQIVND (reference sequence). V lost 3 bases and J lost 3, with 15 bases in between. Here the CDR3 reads CASSIGGANINQPQHF. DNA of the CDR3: TGTGCCAGTAGTATCGGAGGGGCCAACATCAATCAGCCCCAGCATTTT.

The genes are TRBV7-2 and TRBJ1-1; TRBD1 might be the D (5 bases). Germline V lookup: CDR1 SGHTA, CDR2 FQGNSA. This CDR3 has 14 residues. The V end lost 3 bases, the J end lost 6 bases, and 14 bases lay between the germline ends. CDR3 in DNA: TGTGCCAGCAGCTTGCTCAGGGTAAGGTCTGAAGCTTTCTTT. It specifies CASSLLRVRSEAFF.

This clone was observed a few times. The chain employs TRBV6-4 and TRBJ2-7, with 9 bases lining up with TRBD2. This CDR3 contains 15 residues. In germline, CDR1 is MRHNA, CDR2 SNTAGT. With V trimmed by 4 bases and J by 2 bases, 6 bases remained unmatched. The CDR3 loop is CASSAIAGEPYEQYF. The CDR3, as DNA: TGTGCCAGCAGTGCGATAGCGGGGGAGCCCTACGAGCAGTACTTC.

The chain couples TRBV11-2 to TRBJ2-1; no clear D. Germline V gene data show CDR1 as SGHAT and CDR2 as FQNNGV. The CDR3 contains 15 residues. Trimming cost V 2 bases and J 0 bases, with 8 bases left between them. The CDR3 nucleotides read TGTGCCAGCAGCTTATCCCCCAGCTCCTACAATGAGCAGTTCTTC. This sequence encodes CASSLSPSSYNEQFF.

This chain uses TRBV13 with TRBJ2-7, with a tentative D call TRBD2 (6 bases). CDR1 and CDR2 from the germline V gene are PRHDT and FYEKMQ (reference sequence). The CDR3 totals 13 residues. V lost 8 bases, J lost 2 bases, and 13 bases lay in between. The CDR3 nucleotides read TGTGCCAGCCGGAGGGGCAACACCTACGAGCAGTACTTC. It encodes CASRRGNTYEQYF.

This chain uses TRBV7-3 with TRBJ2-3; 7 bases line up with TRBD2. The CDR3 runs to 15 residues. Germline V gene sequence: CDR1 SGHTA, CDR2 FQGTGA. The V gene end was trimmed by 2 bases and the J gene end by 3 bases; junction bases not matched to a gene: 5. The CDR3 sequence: CASSLVGGQTDTQYF. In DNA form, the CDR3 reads TGTGCCAGCAGCTTAGTGGGAGGGCAAACAGATACGCAGTATTTT.

The CDR3 DNA follows: TGTGCCTACTTAAAGCGGGGACAACAAACCCAGGGTGGCTACACCTTC. Amino acids: CAYLKRGQQTQGGYTF. The chain employs TRBV30 and TRBJ1-2, with D perhaps TRBD1 (6 bases). CDR1 is GTSNPN, CDR2 SVGIG, per germline (reference sequence). With 7 bases removed from V and 7 bases from J, the gap between germline ends came to 28 bases. There are 16 residues in the CDR3.

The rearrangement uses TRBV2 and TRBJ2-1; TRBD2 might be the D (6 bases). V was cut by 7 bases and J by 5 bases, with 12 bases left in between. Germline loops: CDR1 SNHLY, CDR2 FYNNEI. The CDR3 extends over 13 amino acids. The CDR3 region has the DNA TGTGCCAGCAAAAGCGGGCCTAACAATGAGCAGTTCTTC. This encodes CASKSGPNNEQFF.

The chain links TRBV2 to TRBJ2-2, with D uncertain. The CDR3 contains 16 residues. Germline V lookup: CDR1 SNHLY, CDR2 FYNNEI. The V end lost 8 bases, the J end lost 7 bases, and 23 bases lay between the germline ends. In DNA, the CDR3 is TGTGCCAGCTACCATCAGCGCTCCGATGGTCGCGGGGAGCTGTTTTTT. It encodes CASYHQRSDGRGELFF.

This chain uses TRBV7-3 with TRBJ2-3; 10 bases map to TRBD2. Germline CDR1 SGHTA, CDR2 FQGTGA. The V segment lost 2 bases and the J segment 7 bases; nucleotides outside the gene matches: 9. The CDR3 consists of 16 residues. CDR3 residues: CASSLDLTSGKYTQYF. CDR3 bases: TGTGCCAGCAGCTTAGATTTAACTAGCGGGAAGTATACGCAGTATTTT. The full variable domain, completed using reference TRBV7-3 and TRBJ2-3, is GAGVSQTPSNKVTEKGKYVELRCDPISGHTALYWYRQSLGQGPEFLIYFQGTGAADDSGLPNDRFFAVRPEGSVSTLKIQRTERGDSAVYLCASSLDLTSGKYTQYFGPGTRLTVL.

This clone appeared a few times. CDR3 sequence (DNA): TGTGCCAGCAGGGGACTACAGGGGGAGAGCACTGAAGCTTTCTTT. Translating gives CASRGLQGESTEAFF. The chain has TRBV7-9 and TRBJ1-1, with 8 bases aligning to TRBD1. CDR3 length: 15 amino acids. CDR1 is SEHNR and CDR2 is FQNEAQ in the germline V gene (reference sequence). J was trimmed by 4 bases and V by 6 bases; bases with no gene match: 10.

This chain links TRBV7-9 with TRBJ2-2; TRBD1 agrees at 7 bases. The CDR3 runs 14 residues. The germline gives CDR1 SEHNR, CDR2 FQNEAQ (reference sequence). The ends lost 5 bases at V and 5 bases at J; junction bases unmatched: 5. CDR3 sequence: CASSPQTGTGELFF. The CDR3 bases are TGTGCCAGCAGCCCACAGACAGGGACCGGGGAGCTGTTTTTT.

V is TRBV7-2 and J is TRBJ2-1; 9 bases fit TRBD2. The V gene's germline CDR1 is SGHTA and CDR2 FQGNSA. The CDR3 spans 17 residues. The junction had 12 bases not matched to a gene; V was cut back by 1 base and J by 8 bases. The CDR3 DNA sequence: TGTGCCAGCAGCTTAGGGTCTGGCGGGGGGGCCATGGATGAGCAGTTCTTC. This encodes CASSLGSGGGAMDEQFF.

CDR3 residues: CASGLDRYYGYTF. CDR3 nucleotide sequence: TGTGCTAGTGGTTTGGACAGATACTATGGCTACACCTTC. The chain recombines TRBV12-5 with TRBJ1-2; D is ambiguous. V was shortened by 1 base and J by 3 bases, with 6 bases between the two germline ends. This CDR3 has 13 amino acids. Looked up from germline, CDR1 is LGHNT and CDR2 is FRNRAP.

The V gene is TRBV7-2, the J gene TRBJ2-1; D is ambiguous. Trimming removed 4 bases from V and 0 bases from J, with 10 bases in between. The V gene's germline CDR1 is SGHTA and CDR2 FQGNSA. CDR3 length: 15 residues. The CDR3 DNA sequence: TGTGCCAGCAGCTCCCGTGCGTCCTCCTACAATGAGCAGTTCTTC. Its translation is CASSSRASSYNEQFF.